Only a few counts were recorded for the clone carrying this T cell receptor beta chain. Its specificity is unknown. The entry originates in a study of T cells in Graves' hyperthyroidism and ophthalmopathy. Study observations and caveats: The model identified upcoming ophthalmopathy a median approximately seven months ahead of onset. Blood also carried most thyroid clonotypes expanded above 0.001.

TCR beta CDR3 sequences were amplified from RNA transcripts. The study used the HTBI primer set for a first-round RT-PCR of the TCR CDR3. MiXCR, applied by TCRdb to the multiplex PCR reads, yields one record per CDR3 protein. Among 730,000 or so distinct CDR3 sequences, approximately 18% were seen once, and the ten largest hold about a sixth. Uncontrolled infection, other autoimmune disease, pregnancy or lactation disqualified patients from enrolment. This CDR3 is 21 amino acids long. Trimming took 6 bases from V and 5 from J; bases not matched to a gene: 24. The rearrangement uses TRBV12-3 or TRBV12-4 and TRBJ2-2; 10 nucleotides match TRBD2. The receptor comes from a woman between 50 and 59 years old with Graves' hyperthyroidism that later progressed to Graves' ophthalmopathy. Material: blood. CDR3 bases: TGTGCCAGCAGGTCGGGCGGGGCCTGGGGTTATGGGACTAGCGAGACCGGGGAGCTGTTTTTT. Translation: CASRSGGAWGYGTSETGELFF.